The text below deals with one T cell receptor (beta chain). The repertoire was sequenced with immunoSEQ multiplex PCR; TCRdb's copy has only in-frame clones and lacks some. Of more than 85,000 clones detected, about 86% appear once; the ten largest clones hold roughly 3%. V shed 6 bases and J 4 bases; nucleotides not matched to a gene: 6. The CDR3 runs to 15 residues. Germline CDR1 is LNHDA and CDR2 is SQIVND (reference sequence). These data originate in a study of blood T cell repertoires in COVID-19. Recovery meant two consecutive negative NP/OP PCR tests, professional clearance, or resolved symptoms.

Sequenced: PBMCs or T cells enriched from blood (not recorded which). The rearrangement links TRBV19 to TRBJ1-5; 10 bases are shared with TRBD1. The TCR comes from a woman between 45 and 60 years old who had recovered from COVID-19. CDR3 loop: CASSPTGGANQPQHF. Here the CDR3 DNA reads TGTGCCAGTAGCCCGACAGGGGGCGCGAATCAGCCCCAGCATTTT.